These 9 T cell receptor beta chains came from one sample sequenced in a study of T cells in Graves' hyperthyroidism and ophthalmopathy. Regions amplified from RNA transcripts were the TCR beta CDR3 regions. RT-PCR in the first round (using the HTBI primer set) targeted the TCR CDR3. TCRdb redid the calling of the multiplex PCR reads with MiXCR, one entry per CDR3 protein. The table records just under 750,000 distinct CDR3 sequences, 35% of them present only once. Sample: blood. The receptors shown here come from a woman aged 40 to 50 with Graves' hyperthyroidism.

The chain combines TRBV19 with TRBJ1-2; the match to TRBD1 covers 11 bases. Germline CDR1 reads LNHDA; CDR2 reads SQIVND (reference sequence). The trim removed 5 bases at V and 7 bases at J, leaving 6 bases unmatched. The CDR3 runs to 14 residues. The CDR3, as DNA: TGTGCCAGTAGTCTCTGGACAGGGGGCTCTGGCTACACCTTC. This encodes CASSLWTGGSGYTF.

This clonotype was seen repeatedly, ten times or more. V gene TRBV10-3 combines with J gene TRBJ1-6; 9 nucleotides align to TRBD1. CDR3 length equals 16 residues. The germline V gene has CDR1 ENHRY and CDR2 SYGVKD. V lost 5 bases to trimming and J lost 0 bases; unmatched junction nucleotides: 2. The CDR3 sequence is CAISLTGGSYNSPLHF. The CDR3 DNA reads as TGTGCCATCAGTTTGACAGGGGGCTCCTATAATTCACCCCTCCACTTT.

The gene calls are TRBV7-9 and TRBJ2-5; D is possibly TRBD2 (6 bases). The V and J ends lost 5 bases and 7 bases respectively, with 11 bases between them. Germline assignment: CDR1 SEHNR and CDR2 FQNEAQ (reference sequence). This CDR3 has 12 residues. CDR3: CASSQVGGTQYF. CDR3 in DNA: TGTGCCAGCAGCCAAGTGGGGGGGACCCAGTACTTC.

Concerning this clonotype: A much larger clone is a single base away; this may be a read error. Without the conserved terminal phenylalanine or tryptophan, this CDR3 likely stems from a read error. The chain couples TRBV7-2 to TRBJ2-5; unclear D gene. CDR3 length equals 13 residues. CDR1 and CDR2 (germline): SGHTA, FQGNSA. Between the trimmed V and J ends, which lost 8 bases and 0 bases, there was a span of 10 bases. The CDR3 sequence: CASADTYQETQYS. In nucleotides, the CDR3 is TGTGCCAGCGCCGACACGTACCAAGAGACCCAGTACTCC.

This clonotype occurred many times. CDR3 protein: CASSQPRTVGSGNTIYF. The CDR3 nucleotides are TGTGCCAGCAGCCAACCAAGGACAGTTGGCTCTGGAAACACCATATATTTT. The V call is TRBV7-9, the J call TRBJ1-3, with D possibly matching TRBD1 (6 bases). The CDR3 runs to 17 residues. V dropped 5 bases and J dropped 0 bases, with 17 bases sitting between them. The germline CDR1 and CDR2 sequences are SEHNR and FQNEAQ (reference sequence).

The sample holds many counts of this clonotype. In DNA form, the CDR3 reads TGCGCCAGCAGCCAAGAGGCAGGGGGGGAACTGTTTTTT. Translating it yields CASSQEAGGELFF. This chain uses TRBV4-3 with TRBJ1-4, with TRBD1 matching over 7 bases. Germline loops: CDR1 LGHNA, CDR2 YSLEER. CDR3 length: 13 amino acids. With 0 bases clipped from V and 12 bases from J, the junction kept 4 bases outside the gene matches.

This clonotype has just a few counts. The V and J genes are TRBV28 and TRBJ1-4, with D maybe TRBD1 (6 bases). The CDR3 sequence is 14 residues long. The V end lost 3 bases, the J end lost 8 bases, and 13 bases lay between the germline ends. The germline CDR1 and CDR2 sequences are MDHEN and SYDVKM. Here the CDR3 reads CASSLSGGREKLFF. CDR3 in DNA: TGTGCCAGCAGTTTGTCCGGGGGGCGGGAAAAACTGTTTTTT. Filled out from reference TRBV28 and TRBJ1-4, the complete variable domain reads DVKVTQSSRYLVKRTGEKVFLECVQDMDHENMFWYRQDPGLGLRLIYFSYDVKMKEKGDIPEGYSVSREKKERFSLILESASTNQTSMYLCASSLSGGREKLFFGSGTQLSVL.

In DNA form, the CDR3 reads TGTGCCATCAGCTCAGGACAGGCGGGAGAGACCCAGTACTTC. Encoded protein: CAISSGQAGETQYF. V is TRBV10-3 and J is TRBJ2-5, with 7 bases fitting TRBD1. This CDR3 is built from 14 residues. Looked up from germline, CDR1 is ENHRY and CDR2 is SYGVKD. V trimming: 6 bases; J trimming: 4 bases; junction bases outside the gene matches: 8.

This clonotype was seen at least ten times. The genes are TRBV29-1 and TRBJ1-1; tentative D call: TRBD1 (5 bases). Germline V lookup: CDR1 SQVTM, CDR2 ANQGSEA. V dropped 7 bases and J dropped 0 bases, with 12 bases sitting between them. The CDR3 is 13 residues long. CDR3 in amino acids: CSAGPGLNTEAFF. The CDR3 DNA follows: TGCAGCGCCGGTCCGGGGCTGAACACTGAAGCTTTCTTT.